This T cell receptor beta chain came from a study of CD8+ T cells in alopecia areata. CDR3 length: 15 residues. Deletions cut 5 bases from V and 2 bases from J, with 15 bases between. CDR1 and CDR2 from the germline V gene are SGHDT and YYEEEE. Extracted RNA was reverse transcribed into cDNA, the sequencing template. TCRdb keeps only in-frame clones here, not all; method: immunoSEQ multiplex PCR. Here the sample spans around 150,000 clones, 75% to 85% being singletons. A remark on this clone: Its antigen is undetermined.

Overall study findings and caveats: How baseline CD8+ expansion relates to response remains uncertain (there was one nonresponder). Lesional scalp, especially alopecia totalis/universalis, showed higher clonality than normal scalp. Compared with mice, patients displayed less clear TCR sharing, possibly for HLA-related reasons. Numerous expanded lesional clones remained in scalp and blood during tofacitinib.

The treatment: oral pan-JAK inhibitor, 5-10 mg twice daily. The TCR comes from a human donor with alopecia areata. Here the sequenced sample was CD8+ T cells sorted from blood, taken at week 4, from a patient treated with tofacitinib. This chain connects TRBV5-6 to TRBJ2-3; the D is unclear. The DNA of the CDR3 is TGTGCCAGCAGTTTACGTCTGGAGAACACAGATACGCAGTATTTT. Translation gives CASSLRLENTDTQYF.